These T cell receptor beta chains were read from a single sample in a study of T cell changes during pregnancy in multiple sclerosis. Generated by immunoSEQ multiplex PCR, the TCRdb table keeps only in-frame clones and is missing some. Of about 100,000 clones listed, 92% were seen once; the top ten hold 2% to 3%. This specimen was peripheral blood, taken in the first trimester of pregnancy. All receptors come from a female donor with multiple sclerosis, enrolled in a pregnancy study. CDR3s include the opening cysteine and the closing phenylalanine or tryptophan. A D gene is named only where the DNA matches it firmly. Part of the rows lack a size; the others show once, few, many or a class for expanded clones.

V: TRBV7-2
D: NA
J: TRBJ1-2
size: NA
DNA: TGTGCCAGCAGCTCAGGGACATCGCTGTCTGGCTACACCTTC
CDR3: CASSSGTSLSGYTF

V: TRBV6-1
D: TRBD1
J: TRBJ1-1
size: NA
DNA: TGTGCCAGCAGTGAATCAGTCAGGGGGAGCACTGAAGCTTTCTTT
CDR3: CASSESVRGSTEAFF

V: TRBV27
D: NA
J: TRBJ1-5
size: NA
DNA: TGTGCCAGCAGTCCCTCGGGGAATCCGGGTCAGCCCCAGCATTTT
CDR3: CASSPSGNPGQPQHF

V: TRBV6-6
D: TRBD1
J: TRBJ2-3
size: NA
DNA: TGTGCCAGCAGTTACCCCGACAGGGGATACGACGATACGCAGTATTTT
CDR3: CASSYPDRGYDDTQYF

V: TRBV27
D: NA
J: TRBJ1-5
size: NA
DNA: TGTGCCAGCAGTCCCGCGCAGGGTAACAATCAGCCCCAGCATTTT
CDR3: CASSPAQGNNQPQHF

V: TRBV9
D: TRBD1
J: TRBJ2-7
size: NA
DNA: TGTGCCAGCAGCCCGAAACCCGGGACAGGTACCTACGAGCAGTACTTC
CDR3: CASSPKPGTGTYEQYF

V: TRBV5-6
D: TRBD1
J: TRBJ2-2
size: NA
DNA: TGTGCCAGCAGCCAGGGACAGGGGAGGGCTAAACCCGGGGAGCTGTTTTTT
CDR3: CASSQGQGRAKPGELFF

V: TRBV28
D: NA
J: TRBJ1-1
size: NA
DNA: TGTGCCAGCAGCTCACAGTCCATGAACACTGAAGCTTTCTTT
CDR3: CASSSQSMNTEAFF

V: TRBV30
D: TRBD1
J: TRBJ2-1
size: NA
DNA: TGTGCCTGGAGTGGCAGGGGGCTTAGACCCAACAATGAGCAGTTCTTC
CDR3: CAWSGRGLRPNNEQFF

V: TRBV25-1
D: NA
J: TRBJ1-2
size: NA
DNA: TGTGCCAGCAGTGAATGGGGACTTAGCCCCGTGTCAGCCTATACCTTC
CDR3: CASSEWGLSPVSAYTF

V: TRBV10-1
D: NA
J: TRBJ2-7
size: NA
DNA: TGCGCCAGCAGTTTTGAACAGGCGGCCTACGAGCAGTACTTC
CDR3: CASSFEQAAYEQYF

V: TRBV6-1
D: TRBD1
J: TRBJ2-1
size: NA
DNA: TGTGCCAGCAGTGAAGCACAGGGGAACTACAATGAGCAGTTCTTC
CDR3: CASSEAQGNYNEQFF

V: TRBV14
D: TRBD1
J: TRBJ1-5
size: few
DNA: TGTGCCAGCAGCCAAGAGGAGGACAGGCCGGAAGGTCAGCCCCAGCATTTT
CDR3: CASSQEEDRPEGQPQHF

V: TRBV19
D: NA
J: TRBJ2-1
size: NA
DNA: TGTGCCAGTAGTGGGATACTAGTCGGTGAGCAGTTCTTC
CDR3: CASSGILVGEQFF

V: TRBV27
D: NA
J: TRBJ1-2
size: once
DNA: TGTGCCAGCAGTTTATCGGCCAGACTTCACTATGGCTACACCTTC
CDR3: CASSLSARLHYGYTF

V: TRBV29-1
D: NA
J: TRBJ1-2
size: NA
DNA: TGCAGCGGCCGTTCCCCAGGTCCTAACTATGGCTACACCTTC
CDR3: CSGRSPGPNYGYTF

V: TRBV7-2
D: NA
J: TRBJ1-1
size: many
DNA: TGTGCCAGCAGCTTCGGGGACACCATATCTGAAGCTTTCTTT
CDR3: CASSFGDTISEAFF